A selection of T cell receptor beta chains follows, all from one sample in a study of blood T cells in healthy people across ages. TCRdb re-derived calls from the 5' RACE reads in MiXCR, one entry per CDR3 protein. The data contain about 510,000 distinct CDR3 sequences, about 25% of them singletons. The data also belong to a second study, concerning T cells of mothers and their children.

The material sequenced was blood. The receptor source for this set is a boy between 2 and 10 years old in good health. Each CDR3 is given with its conserved first and last residue. Fields, in order: V gene, J gene, CDR3 length, D gene, clone size, CDR3 DNA, CDR3 protein. The D gene is left open where the match is weak. Size is omitted from some rows. Given values are once, few, many or a class for expanded clones.

v_call: TRBV7-2; j_call: TRBJ2-7; cdr3_length: 17; d_call: .; clone_size: .; cdr3_nt: TGTGCCAGCAGCTTACAGCCCGGGGGTAGGTTCTCCTACGAGCAGTACTTC; cdr3_aa: CASSLQPGGRFSYEQYF
v_call: TRBV7-2; j_call: TRBJ2-4; cdr3_length: 15; d_call: .; clone_size: .; cdr3_nt: TGTGCCAGCAGCTTAGATCAGTTACCCAAAAACATTCAGTACTTC; cdr3_aa: CASSLDQLPKNIQYF
v_call: TRBV3-1; j_call: TRBJ1-1; cdr3_length: 16; d_call: .; clone_size: .; cdr3_nt: TGTGCCAGCAGCCAAGATGCCGGACAGTTGGTACCTGAAGCTTTCTTT; cdr3_aa: CASSQDAGQLVPEAFF
v_call: TRBV20-1; j_call: TRBJ2-5; cdr3_length: 13; d_call: .; clone_size: .; cdr3_nt: TGCAGTGCCAGGGAACTAGCCCGGGAGACCCAGTACTTC; cdr3_aa: CSARELARETQYF
v_call: TRBV29-1; j_call: TRBJ1-2; cdr3_length: 14; d_call: .; clone_size: .; cdr3_nt: TGCAGCGTTGAAGAAAGAGACAGAACCTATGGCTACACCTTC; cdr3_aa: CSVEERDRTYGYTF
v_call: TRBV6-1; j_call: TRBJ1-2; cdr3_length: 13; d_call: .; clone_size: few; cdr3_nt: TGTGCCAGCAGTGAAAAGGGGAAGCGAGGCTACACCTTC; cdr3_aa: CASSEKGKRGYTF
v_call: TRBV4-1; j_call: TRBJ2-7; cdr3_length: 18; d_call: .; clone_size: few; cdr3_nt: TGCGCCAGCAGCCAATACCCTCCCCGGGATCGGTCGTCCTACGAGCAGTACTTC; cdr3_aa: CASSQYPPRDRSSYEQYF
v_call: TRBV20-1; j_call: TRBJ2-4; cdr3_length: 15; d_call: TRBD2; clone_size: .; cdr3_nt: TGCAGTGCTAGAGGGCCCTCTGCTAGCGGGAGAGATCAGTACTTC; cdr3_aa: CSARGPSASGRDQYF
v_call: TRBV7-2; j_call: TRBJ2-1; cdr3_length: 19; d_call: TRBD2; clone_size: .; cdr3_nt: TGTGCCAGCAGCTCGCCGAGGACTAGCGGGAGAGGTTTGGTCGATGAGCAGTTCTTC; cdr3_aa: CASSSPRTSGRGLVDEQFF
v_call: TRBV5-1; j_call: TRBJ2-1; cdr3_length: 15; d_call: TRBD2; clone_size: .; cdr3_nt: TGCGCCAGCAGCTTGCAGCGGGGCTCCTACAATGAGCAGTTCTTC; cdr3_aa: CASSLQRGSYNEQFF
v_call: TRBV29-1; j_call: TRBJ2-5; cdr3_length: 13; d_call: TRBD1; clone_size: many; cdr3_nt: TGCAGCGTCCCAACAGGGGTGAAAGAGACCCAGTACTTC; cdr3_aa: CSVPTGVKETQYF
v_call: TRBV27; j_call: TRBJ2-1; cdr3_length: 14; d_call: .; clone_size: .; cdr3_nt: TGTGCCAGCAGTTTCCGACAGAACTACAATGAGCAGTTCTTC; cdr3_aa: CASSFRQNYNEQFF
v_call: TRBV6-5; j_call: TRBJ2-6; cdr3_length: 15; d_call: .; clone_size: .; cdr3_nt: TGTGCCAGCAGGGGGATAGACTCTGGGGCCAACGTCCTGACTTTC; cdr3_aa: CASRGIDSGANVLTF
v_call: TRBV28; j_call: TRBJ2-7; cdr3_length: 16; d_call: .; clone_size: .; cdr3_nt: TGTGCCAGCAGTTCCTTGGGGCAGACCCTGCTCTACGAGCAGTACTTC; cdr3_aa: CASSSLGQTLLYEQYF
v_call: TRBV12-3/TRBV12-4; j_call: TRBJ2-3; cdr3_length: 16; d_call: .; clone_size: .; cdr3_nt: TGTGCCAGCAGTTACAGCATAATCTCGGGTGGAGATACGCAGTATTTT; cdr3_aa: CASSYSIISGGDTQYF
v_call: TRBV20-1; j_call: TRBJ2-1; cdr3_length: 14; d_call: .; clone_size: few; cdr3_nt: TGCAGTGCTAGATCGCTAGTTTTCTACAATGAGCAGTTCTTC; cdr3_aa: CSARSLVFYNEQFF
v_call: TRBV12-3/TRBV12-4; j_call: TRBJ1-1; cdr3_length: 14; d_call: .; clone_size: few; cdr3_nt: TGTGCCAGCAGTTTTGGCCGGTCGTTCACTGAAGCTTTCTTT; cdr3_aa: CASSFGRSFTEAFF
v_call: TRBV9; j_call: TRBJ2-5; cdr3_length: 14; d_call: .; clone_size: few; cdr3_nt: TGTGCCAGCAGCCCGCAGGGGGGTGGAGAGACCCAGTACTTC; cdr3_aa: CASSPQGGGETQYF
v_call: TRBV3-1; j_call: TRBJ2-5; cdr3_length: 17; d_call: TRBD2; clone_size: few; cdr3_nt: TGTGCCAGCAGCCCGAAGGGACTAGCGGCTCCCAGGGAGACCCAGTACTTC; cdr3_aa: CASSPKGLAAPRETQYF
v_call: TRBV19; j_call: TRBJ2-6; cdr3_length: 15; d_call: .; clone_size: .; cdr3_nt: TGTGCCAGTAGTATTCCCGGGAGAGGGGCCAACGTCCTGACTTTC; cdr3_aa: CASSIPGRGANVLTF
v_call: TRBV14; j_call: TRBJ2-2; cdr3_length: 14; d_call: .; clone_size: .; cdr3_nt: TGTGCCAGCAGTCTAGGACGGTACACCGGGGAGCTGTTTTTT; cdr3_aa: CASSLGRYTGELFF
v_call: TRBV20-1; j_call: TRBJ2-5; cdr3_length: 13; d_call: .; clone_size: .; cdr3_nt: TGCAGTGCTAACCTGGTGGTGCAAGAGACCCAGTACTTC; cdr3_aa: CSANLVVQETQYF
v_call: TRBV6-5; j_call: TRBJ2-7; cdr3_length: 12; d_call: .; clone_size: .; cdr3_nt: TGTGCCAGCAGTTACGAAGGGGGGGAGCAGTACTTC; cdr3_aa: CASSYEGGEQYF
v_call: TRBV2; j_call: TRBJ2-5; cdr3_length: 13; d_call: .; clone_size: .; cdr3_nt: TGTGCCAGCGGTTATAGGTACCAAGAGACCCAGTACTTC; cdr3_aa: CASGYRYQETQYF
v_call: TRBV7-8; j_call: TRBJ2-1; cdr3_length: 16; d_call: .; clone_size: .; cdr3_nt: TGTGCCAGCAGCCCAACCGGGGGGACAATCTACAATGAGCAGTTCTTC; cdr3_aa: CASSPTGGTIYNEQFF
v_call: TRBV6-6; j_call: TRBJ2-7; cdr3_length: 16; d_call: TRBD1; clone_size: .; cdr3_nt: TGTGCCAGCAGTTACTCGGCCGGACAGGGGGCCGACGAGCAGTACTTC; cdr3_aa: CASSYSAGQGADEQYF
v_call: TRBV29-1; j_call: TRBJ2-7; cdr3_length: 12; d_call: TRBD1; clone_size: few; cdr3_nt: TGCAGCGTAGCGACAGGGAACTACGAGCAGTACTTC; cdr3_aa: CSVATGNYEQYF
v_call: TRBV12-3/TRBV12-4; j_call: TRBJ2-5; cdr3_length: 13; d_call: TRBD1; clone_size: few; cdr3_nt: TGTGCCAGCAGACGTGACAGGGCAGAGACCCAGTACTTC; cdr3_aa: CASRRDRAETQYF
v_call: TRBV2; j_call: TRBJ2-7; cdr3_length: 11; d_call: TRBD2; clone_size: .; cdr3_nt: TGTGCCAGCAGTGTCCTGACTAGCTCGTTCTTC; cdr3_aa: CASSVLTSSFF
v_call: TRBV3-1; j_call: TRBJ2-3; cdr3_length: 13; d_call: .; clone_size: .; cdr3_nt: TGTGCCAGCAGCCAAGATCCGGGGCATACGCAGTATTTT; cdr3_aa: CASSQDPGHTQYF
v_call: TRBV20-1; j_call: TRBJ1-3; cdr3_length: 13; d_call: .; clone_size: few; cdr3_nt: TGCAGTGCTAAACGACAGGCAGGAAACACCATATATTTT; cdr3_aa: CSAKRQAGNTIYF
v_call: TRBV27; j_call: TRBJ2-7; cdr3_length: 16; d_call: TRBD2; clone_size: few; cdr3_nt: TGTGCCAGCAGTCCGCCAACTAGCGGGAGGCGTTACGAGCAGTACTTC; cdr3_aa: CASSPPTSGRRYEQYF
v_call: TRBV10-3; j_call: TRBJ2-3; cdr3_length: 17; d_call: TRBD2; clone_size: few; cdr3_nt: TGTGCCATCAGAAAAGCGGGACTAGCGGGAGTGGGAGATACGCAGTATTTT; cdr3_aa: CAIRKAGLAGVGDTQYF
v_call: TRBV6-1; j_call: TRBJ1-4; cdr3_length: 14; d_call: .; clone_size: .; cdr3_nt: TGTGCCAGCAGTGAACGGCAGGGTTGGGAAAAACTGTTTTTT; cdr3_aa: CASSERQGWEKLFF
v_call: TRBV6-5; j_call: TRBJ1-5; cdr3_length: 13; d_call: TRBD1; clone_size: .; cdr3_nt: TGTGCCAGCGCCCTACAGGGGAGTCAGCCCCAGCATTTT; cdr3_aa: CASALQGSQPQHF
v_call: TRBV27; j_call: TRBJ1-3; cdr3_length: 15; d_call: .; clone_size: .; cdr3_nt: TGTGCCAGCAGGCCGATCCGGGGAAATGGAAACACCATATATTTT; cdr3_aa: CASRPIRGNGNTIYF
v_call: TRBV29-1; j_call: TRBJ2-3; cdr3_length: 14; d_call: .; clone_size: many; cdr3_nt: TGCAGCGTTGAGCTCGGCAGGGTTTCAGATACGCAGTATTTT; cdr3_aa: CSVELGRVSDTQYF
v_call: TRBV6-2/TRBV6-3; j_call: TRBJ2-2; cdr3_length: 12; d_call: .; clone_size: .; cdr3_nt: TGTGCCAGCAGGCGGGGGCCCGGGGAGCTGTTTTTT; cdr3_aa: CASRRGPGELFF
v_call: TRBV12-3/TRBV12-4; j_call: TRBJ2-1; cdr3_length: 17; d_call: TRBD2; clone_size: .; cdr3_nt: TGTGCCAGCTCTCTTGGGCCACTAGCGGGGGGGCTGGGTGAGCAGTTCTTC; cdr3_aa: CASSLGPLAGGLGEQFF
v_call: TRBV6-2/TRBV6-3; j_call: TRBJ2-4; cdr3_length: 15; d_call: .; clone_size: .; cdr3_nt: TGTGCCAGCAGTTCTCTCCCCTTAGCCAAAAACATTCAGTACTTC; cdr3_aa: CASSSLPLAKNIQYF
v_call: TRBV11-2; j_call: TRBJ1-2; cdr3_length: 14; d_call: .; clone_size: few; cdr3_nt: TGTGCCAGTCCCATCTTAGATTCTAACTATGGCTACACCTTC; cdr3_aa: CASPILDSNYGYTF
v_call: TRBV2; j_call: TRBJ1-1; cdr3_length: 14; d_call: .; clone_size: .; cdr3_nt: TGTGCCAGCAAACCCGGACTGAAGGACACTGAAGCTTTCTTT; cdr3_aa: CASKPGLKDTEAFF